This TCR beta chain was sequenced during a study of T cells in Graves' hyperthyroidism and ophthalmopathy. The length of the CDR3 is 14 residues. CDR1 and CDR2 (germline): SEHNR, FQNEAQ (reference sequence). V was shortened by 2 bases and J by 5 bases, with 12 bases between the two germline ends. This clonotype has ten or more counts. Amplification of TCR beta CDR3 regions used RNA as the template. TCR CDR3 underwent first-round RT-PCR with the HTBI primer set. TCRdb used MiXCR to reprocess the multiplex PCR reads, holding one entry per CDR3 protein. The sample has approximately 590,000 distinct CDR3 sequences; around 16% are singletons.

Sequenced: blood. V and J are TRBV7-9 and TRBJ2-5; D not certain. This clonotype was sampled from a woman between 25 and 40 years old with Graves' hyperthyroidism. The CDR3 here is CASSLREARETQYF. The DNA of the CDR3 is TGTGCCAGCAGCTTAAGGGAAGCCCGGGAGACCCAGTACTTC.